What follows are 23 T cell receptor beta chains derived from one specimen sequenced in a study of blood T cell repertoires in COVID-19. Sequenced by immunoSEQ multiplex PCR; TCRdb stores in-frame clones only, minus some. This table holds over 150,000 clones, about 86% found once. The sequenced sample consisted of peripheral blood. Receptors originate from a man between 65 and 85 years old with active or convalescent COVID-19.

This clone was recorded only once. CDR3 in amino acids: CASSPFRTTSTDTQYF. The CDR3 nucleotides read TGTGCCAGCAGCCCTTTCCGGACTACGAGCACAGATACGCAGTATTTT. The V and J genes are TRBV7-9 and TRBJ2-3; weak D call: TRBD2 (6 bases). The CDR3 has 16 residues. V lost 5 bases and J lost 0, with 15 bases in between. CDR1 and CDR2 from the germline V gene are SEHNR and FQNEAQ (reference sequence). The variable domain in full, completed from reference TRBV7-9 and TRBJ2-3, reads DTGVSQNPRHKITKRGQNVTFRCDPISEHNRLYWYRQTLGQGPEFLTYFQNEAQLEKSRLLSDRFSAERPKGSFSTLEIQRTEQGDSAMYLCASSPFRTTSTDTQYFGPGTRLTVL.

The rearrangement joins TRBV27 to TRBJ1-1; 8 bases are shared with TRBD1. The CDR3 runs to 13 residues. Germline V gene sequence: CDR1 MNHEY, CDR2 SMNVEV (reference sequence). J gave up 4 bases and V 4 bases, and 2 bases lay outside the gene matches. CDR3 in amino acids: CASSSTGGTEAFF. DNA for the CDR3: TGTGCCAGCAGTTCTACAGGGGGCACTGAAGCTTTCTTT.

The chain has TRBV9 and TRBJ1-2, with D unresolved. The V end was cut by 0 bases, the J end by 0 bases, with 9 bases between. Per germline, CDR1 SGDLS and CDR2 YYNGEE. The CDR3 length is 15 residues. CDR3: CASSVVPGPNYGYTF. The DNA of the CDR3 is TGTGCCAGCAGCGTAGTGCCAGGCCCTAACTATGGCTACACCTTC.

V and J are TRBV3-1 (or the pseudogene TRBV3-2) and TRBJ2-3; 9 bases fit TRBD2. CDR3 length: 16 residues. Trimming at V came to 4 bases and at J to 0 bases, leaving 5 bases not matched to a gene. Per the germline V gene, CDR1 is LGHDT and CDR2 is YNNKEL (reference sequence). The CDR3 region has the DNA TGTGCCAGCAGCCCCCTAGCGGGGCCTAGCACAGATACGCAGTATTTT. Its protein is CASSPLAGPSTDTQYF.

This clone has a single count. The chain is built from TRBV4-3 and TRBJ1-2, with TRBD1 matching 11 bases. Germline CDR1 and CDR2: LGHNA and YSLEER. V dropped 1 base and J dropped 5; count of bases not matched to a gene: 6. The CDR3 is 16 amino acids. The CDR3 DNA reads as TGCGCCAGCAGCCAAGTTTGGACAGGGGGCAGTTATGGCTACACCTTC. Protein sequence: CASSQVWTGGSYGYTF.

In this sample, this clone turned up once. The CDR3 loop is CASSFGTSGPNNEQFF. The CDR3 DNA sequence: TGTGCCAGCAGCTTCGGGACTAGCGGGCCCAACAATGAGCAGTTCTTC. The genes are TRBV7-2 and TRBJ2-1; 12 positions agree with TRBD2. Germline loops: CDR1 SGHTA, CDR2 FQGNSA. This CDR3 contains 16 residues. V trimming: 3 bases; J trimming: 5 bases; junction bases outside the gene matches: 5.

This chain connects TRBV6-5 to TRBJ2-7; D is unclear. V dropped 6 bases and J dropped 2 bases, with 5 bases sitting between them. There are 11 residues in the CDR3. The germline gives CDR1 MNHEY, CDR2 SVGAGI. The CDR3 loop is CASRSPYEQYF. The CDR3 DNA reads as TGTGCCAGCAGGTCTCCCTACGAGCAGTACTTC.

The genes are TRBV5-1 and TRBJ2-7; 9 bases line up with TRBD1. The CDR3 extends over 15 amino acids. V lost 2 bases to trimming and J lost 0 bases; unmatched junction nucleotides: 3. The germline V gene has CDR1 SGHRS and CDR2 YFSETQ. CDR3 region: CASSFWTGASYEQYF. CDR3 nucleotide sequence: TGCGCCAGCAGCTTCTGGACAGGGGCCTCCTACGAGCAGTACTTC. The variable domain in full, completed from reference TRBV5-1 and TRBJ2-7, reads KAGVTQTPRYLIKTRGQQVTLSCSPISGHRSVSWYQQTPGQGLQFLFEYFSETQRNKGNFPGRFSGRQFSNSRSEMNVSTLELGDSALYLCASSFWTGASYEQYFGPGTRLTVT.

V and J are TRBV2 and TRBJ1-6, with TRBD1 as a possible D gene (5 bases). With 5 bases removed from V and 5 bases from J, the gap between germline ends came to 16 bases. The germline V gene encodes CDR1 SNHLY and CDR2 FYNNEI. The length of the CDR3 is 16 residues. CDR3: CASSYNIVGDNSPLHF. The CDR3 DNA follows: TGTGCCAGCAGTTATAATATAGTAGGGGATAATTCACCCCTCCACTTT.

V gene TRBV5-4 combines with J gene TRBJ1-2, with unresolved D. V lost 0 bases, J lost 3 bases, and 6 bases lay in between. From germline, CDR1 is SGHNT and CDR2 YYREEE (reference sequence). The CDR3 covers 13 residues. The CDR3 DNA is TGTGCCAGCAGCTTGGCAGGCTACTATGGCTACACCTTC. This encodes CASSLAGYYGYTF.

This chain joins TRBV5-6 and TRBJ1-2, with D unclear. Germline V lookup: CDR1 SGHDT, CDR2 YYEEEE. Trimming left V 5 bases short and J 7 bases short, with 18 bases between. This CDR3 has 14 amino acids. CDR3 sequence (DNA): TGTGCCAGCAGTCTGCTGCAGATGGCGGGTGGCTACACCTTC. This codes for CASSLLQMAGGYTF.

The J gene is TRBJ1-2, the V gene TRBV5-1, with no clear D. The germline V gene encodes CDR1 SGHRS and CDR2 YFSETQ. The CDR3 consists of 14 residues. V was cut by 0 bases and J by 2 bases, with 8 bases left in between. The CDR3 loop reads CASSLGSANYGYTF. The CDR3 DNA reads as TGCGCCAGCAGCTTGGGGTCAGCGAACTATGGCTACACCTTC.

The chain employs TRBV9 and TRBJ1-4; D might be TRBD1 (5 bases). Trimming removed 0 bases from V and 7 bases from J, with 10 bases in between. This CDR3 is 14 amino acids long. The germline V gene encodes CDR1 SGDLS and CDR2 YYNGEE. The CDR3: CASSVGGVSEKLFF. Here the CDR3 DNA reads TGTGCCAGCAGCGTAGGGGGCGTTAGTGAAAAACTGTTTTTT. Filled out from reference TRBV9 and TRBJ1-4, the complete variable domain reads DSGVTQTPKHLITATGQRVTLRCSPRSGDLSVYWYQQSLDQGLQFLIQYYNGEERAKGNILERFSAQQFPDLHSELNLSSLELGDSALYFCASSVGGVSEKLFFGSGTQLSVL.

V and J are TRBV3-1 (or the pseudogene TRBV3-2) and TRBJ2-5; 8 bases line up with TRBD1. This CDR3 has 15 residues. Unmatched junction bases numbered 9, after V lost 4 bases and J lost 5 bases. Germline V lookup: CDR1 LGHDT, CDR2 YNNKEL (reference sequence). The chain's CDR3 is CASSLLGQGAETQYF. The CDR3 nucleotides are TGTGCCAGCAGCCTCCTCGGGCAGGGGGCCGAGACCCAGTACTTC.

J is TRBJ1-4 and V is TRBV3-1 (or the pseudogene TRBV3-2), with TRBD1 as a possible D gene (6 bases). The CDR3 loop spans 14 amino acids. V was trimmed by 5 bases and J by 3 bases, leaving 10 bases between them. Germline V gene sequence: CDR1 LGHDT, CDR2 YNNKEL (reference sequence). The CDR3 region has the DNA TGTGCCAGCAGCAAAAACAGGGCTAATGAAAAACTGTTTTTT. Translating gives CASSKNRANEKLFF.

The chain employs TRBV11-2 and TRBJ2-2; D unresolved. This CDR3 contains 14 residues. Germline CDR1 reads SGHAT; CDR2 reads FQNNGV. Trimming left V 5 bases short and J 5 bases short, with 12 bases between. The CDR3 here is CASSEVRGTGELFF. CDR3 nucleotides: TGTGCCAGCAGCGAGGTTAGAGGAACCGGGGAGCTGTTTTTT.

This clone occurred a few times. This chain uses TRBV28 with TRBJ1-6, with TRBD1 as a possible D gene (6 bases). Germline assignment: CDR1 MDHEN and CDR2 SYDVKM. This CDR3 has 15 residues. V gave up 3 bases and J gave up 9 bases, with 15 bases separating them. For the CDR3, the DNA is TGTGCCAGCAGTTTTTCCGGGGAGGGGGGTTCACCCCTCCACTTT. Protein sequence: CASSFSGEGGSPLHF.

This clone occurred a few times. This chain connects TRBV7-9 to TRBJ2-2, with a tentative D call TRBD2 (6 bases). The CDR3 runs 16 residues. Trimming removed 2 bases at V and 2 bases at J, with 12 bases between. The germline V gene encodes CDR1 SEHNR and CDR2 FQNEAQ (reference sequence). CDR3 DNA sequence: TGTGCCAGCAGCTTAACGCCGGGAGCCAACACCGGGGAGCTGTTTTTT. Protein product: CASSLTPGANTGELFF.

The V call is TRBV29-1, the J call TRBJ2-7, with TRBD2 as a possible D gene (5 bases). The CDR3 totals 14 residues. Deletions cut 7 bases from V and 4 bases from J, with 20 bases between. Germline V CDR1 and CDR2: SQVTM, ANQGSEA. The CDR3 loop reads CSASATTEVYEQYF. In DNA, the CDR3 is TGCAGCGCATCGGCGACTACCGAGGTTTACGAGCAGTACTTC.

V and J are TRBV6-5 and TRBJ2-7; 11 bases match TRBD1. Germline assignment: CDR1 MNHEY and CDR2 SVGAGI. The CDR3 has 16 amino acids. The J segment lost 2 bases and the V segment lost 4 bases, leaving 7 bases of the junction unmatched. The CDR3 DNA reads TGTGCCAGCAGTTCCCTTGCGGGACAGGGGGCCTACGAGCAGTACTTC. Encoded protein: CASSSLAGQGAYEQYF.

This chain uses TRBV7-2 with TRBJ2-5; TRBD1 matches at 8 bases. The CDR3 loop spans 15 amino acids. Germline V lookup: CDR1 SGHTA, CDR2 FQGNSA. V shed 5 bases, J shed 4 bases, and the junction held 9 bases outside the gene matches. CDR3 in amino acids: CASSQGQARGETQYF. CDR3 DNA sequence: TGTGCCAGCAGCCAGGGACAGGCCAGGGGAGAGACCCAGTACTTC. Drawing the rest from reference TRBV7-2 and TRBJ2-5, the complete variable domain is GAGVSQSPSNKVTEKGKDVELRCDPISGHTALYWYRQSLGQGLEFLIYFQGNSAPDKSGLPSDRFSAERTGGSVSTLTIQRTQQEDSAVYLCASSQGQARGETQYFGPGTRLLVL.

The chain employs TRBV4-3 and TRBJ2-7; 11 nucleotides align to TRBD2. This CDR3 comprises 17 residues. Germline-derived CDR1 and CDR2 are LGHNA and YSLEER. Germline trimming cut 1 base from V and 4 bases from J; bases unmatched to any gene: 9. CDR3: CASSQVHPGLAEYEQYF. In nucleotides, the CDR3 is TGCGCCAGCAGCCAAGTACATCCGGGACTAGCGGAATACGAGCAGTACTTC.

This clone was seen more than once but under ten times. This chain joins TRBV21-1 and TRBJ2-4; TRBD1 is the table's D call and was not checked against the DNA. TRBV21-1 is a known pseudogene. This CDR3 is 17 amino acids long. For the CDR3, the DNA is TGTGCCAGCAGCAGTACATTCTTCAGGGCATCCAAAAACATTCAGTACTTC. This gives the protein CASSSTFFRASKNIQYF.